This T cell receptor beta chain was sequenced during a study of blood T cells in healthy people across ages (dated by TCRdb to 2013 to 2016). Study-level background: Template switching captured roughly one uniquely barcoded TCR beta cDNA molecule per two T cells in model experiments. The study measured age-related changes in TCR beta repertoire diversity using deep sequencing normalized with unique cDNA molecular identifiers. Donors of different ages were randomly distributed across sequencing lanes to avoid experimental bias. Two additional independent replicas of 1 million unique cDNA reads from the same blood draw were analyzed for two donors (one aged 18 to 30 and one aged 80 or older). The donors were split into four age groups: young (average 16 years), middle-aged (more than 35), aged (more than 60) and long-lived (over 80).

Summary of the overall study and its limitations: There was a strong correlation between observed TCR beta diversity and the percentage of naive T cells measured by flow cytometry. Conclusive comparison of naive and antigen-experienced compartments was prevented by the profiling of bulk unsorted PBMCs. The long-lived group showed more naive CD4+ T cells, fewer expanded clones and increased TCR diversity than the aged group, suggesting age selection. Estimates of total diversity based on one million sequenced T cells were considered lower bounds and underestimates. As age increased, observed TCR beta diversity per million T cells dropped in a roughly linear way, and a significant reduction was already evident by age 40. Because donor CMV infection status was unknown, age-related changes in expanded clonotypes were potentially confounded.

Library preparation was by 5' RACE. Instrument used: Illumina HiSeq 2500. The second PCR ran for roughly 7 to 11 cycles and used a J-beta primer mix along with a sample-barcoded 5' primer. A template-switch 5' adaptor carrying 12 random nucleotides introduced a unique molecular identifier onto each TCR beta cDNA molecule. At least 2.5 million CDR3-containing paired-end reads were obtained from each sample. All of the RNA was converted into first-strand cDNA using the Mint cDNA synthesis kit, with a TRBC-specific oligonucleotide serving as the primer. After uracil-DNA glycosylase treatment, a first 18-cycle PCR used universal primers M1SS and BC2_uni_R on all cDNA. In the original analysis: For normalization, 1 million high-quality reads, each with a distinct molecular identifier, were randomly selected from each sample. Reads sharing molecular identifiers were discarded rather than binned into consensus sequences. MiTCR, run with a Q25 quality threshold and the strictest error-elimination algorithm, handled CDR3 identification, clonotype clustering and error correction. A nonparametric unseen species model using Euler transformation provided a lower-bound estimate of total TCR beta diversity. TCRdb took the public reads, trimmed them with fastp at Q25, ran MiXCR for clone calling and kept in-frame beta chains. For every CDR3 protein sequence, its rows merge into one entry that carries the most common genes and DNA. These V and J calls are TCRdb output, not the study's own analysis. The sample records around 1.5 million distinct CDR3 sequences, around 59% of which are singletons. In total, the top ten clones hold about 6.3% of the sample.

The 39 donors, aged about 6 to 100 years, were systemically healthy Caucasian individuals from Russia. Each donor gave 9 to 10 milliliters of peripheral blood, collected into EDTA-treated Vacutainer tubes. Ficoll-Paque density-gradient centrifugation was used to isolate PBMCs, with at least 7 million per sample. Total RNA, at least 6 micrograms per sample, was extracted from PBMCs with Trizol reagent. The percentages of naive CD45RAhigh/CD27high T cells were determined by flow cytometry on a PBMC aliquot from every donor. Compared with germline, V lacks 5 bases and J lacks 5 bases; bases without a gene match: 9. As encoded in the germline V gene, CDR1 is SGHTA while CDR2 is FQGNSA. The CDR3 measures 16 amino acids from cysteine to phenylalanine. The entry retains the CDR3 DNA only, 48 bases that are in frame from base 1. As to this clonotype: Its antigen remains undetermined. Base qualities are missing; no much larger clone stands one base away.

This sequence was found in a man in his late teens or twenties in good health. The chain is assembled from TRBV7-2 and TRBJ2-3, with 11 bases in between that match TRBD2. The sequenced material came from blood. The sequenced DNA is TGTGCCAGCAGCCGATTAGCGGGGGGGCCGAGAGATACGCAGTATTTT. This yields the protein CASSRLAGGPRDTQYF.